This T cell receptor beta chain was observed in a study of cytomegalovirus exposure and HLA in healthy donors. Background on the study: There were about 85 million unique TCRs (from HLA-typed donors) in an early data release.

The PCR contained 60 Vbeta and 13 Jbeta primers. Some clones are missing from TCRdb's copy, which holds only in-frame ones; the method was immunoSEQ multiplex PCR. The profile covers around 190,000 clones, with approximately 80% appearing a single time and about 0.5% taken by the ten largest. On this clone: Its antigen is as yet unknown.

The V gene's germline CDR1 is SGHRS and CDR2 YFSETQ. V lost 2 bases to trimming and J lost 3 bases; unmatched junction nucleotides: 10. The CDR3 is 16 amino acids. Notes on the study in general: Clonal expansion was found to be greater in HLA-associated TCR beta chains than in equally common others in a later analysis. A highly shared variant cluster was judged a likely technical artifact. The classifier reportedly diagnosed cytomegalovirus status with high specificity and sensitivity.

Sequencing input: PBMCs. The chain combines TRBV5-1 with TRBJ2-7, with TRBD2 matching 8 bases. This clonotype was sampled from a woman aged 45 to 65 in good health and CMV-seronegative. Here the CDR3 DNA reads TGCGCCAGCAGCTTCGGGCCCGGGACTAGAGACTACGAGCAGTACTTC. It specifies CASSFGPGTRDYEQYF.